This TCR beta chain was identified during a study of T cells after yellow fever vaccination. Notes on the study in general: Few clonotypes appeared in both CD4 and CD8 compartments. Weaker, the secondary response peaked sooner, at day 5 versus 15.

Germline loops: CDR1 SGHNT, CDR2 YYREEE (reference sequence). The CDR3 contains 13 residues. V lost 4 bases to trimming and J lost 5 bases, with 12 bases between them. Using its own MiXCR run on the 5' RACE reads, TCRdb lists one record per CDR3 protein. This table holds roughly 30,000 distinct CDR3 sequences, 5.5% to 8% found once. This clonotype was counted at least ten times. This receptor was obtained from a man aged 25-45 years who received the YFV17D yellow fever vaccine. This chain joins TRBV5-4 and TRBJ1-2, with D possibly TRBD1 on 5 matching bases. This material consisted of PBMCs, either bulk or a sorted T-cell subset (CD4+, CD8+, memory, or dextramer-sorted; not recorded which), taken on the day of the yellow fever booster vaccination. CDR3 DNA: TGTGCCAGCAGCCGCGGGGGTACTTATGGCTACACCTTC. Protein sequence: CASSRGGTYGYTF. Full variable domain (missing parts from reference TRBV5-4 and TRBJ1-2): ETGVTQSPTHLIKTRGQQVTLRCSSQSGHNTVSWYQQALGQGPQFIFQYYREEENGRGNFPPRFSGLQFPNYSSELNVNALELDDSALYLCASSRGGTYGYTFGSGTRLTVV.